Listed below are T cell receptor beta chains from one sample, sequenced in a study of CD8+ T cells in alopecia areata. Clones were read by immunoSEQ multiplex PCR, and TCRdb kept only the in-frame ones, dropping some. The table has 120,000 or so clones, approximately 57% seen once. This sample comprised CD4+ T cells sorted from blood, obtained at week 4, from a patient treated with tofacitinib. These receptors were obtained from a human donor with alopecia areata. The CDR3 runs from the conserved cysteine through the conserved F or W. The D gene is left open where the match is weak. Some rows have no size entry. The others give once, few or many, or a class for an expanded clone.

D	V	size	J	CDR3	DNA
NA	TRBV29-1	NA	TRBJ2-2	CSVLNTGELFF	TGCAGCGTTCTTAACACCGGGGAGCTGTTTTTT
TRBD1	TRBV7-2	medium-sized	TRBJ2-7	CASSTGQGFYEQYF	TGTGCCAGCAGCACCGGACAGGGATTCTACGAGCAGTACTTC
NA	TRBV29-1	NA	TRBJ2-5	CSFTQETQYF	TGCAGCTTCACCCAAGAGACCCAGTACTTC
TRBD2	TRBV5-1	NA	TRBJ2-7	CASSTTRTSGSEPSYEQYF	TGCGCCAGCAGCACTACCCGGACTAGCGGGAGTGAACCCTCCTACGAGCAGTACTTC
NA	TRBV7-2	few	TRBJ1-1	CASSLVWGAEAFF	TGTGCCAGCAGCTTAGTGTGGGGGGCGGAGGCTTTCTTT
NA	TRBV29-1	few	TRBJ1-2	CSAGPGGANYGYTF	TGCAGCGCTGGTCCGGGGGGAGCGAACTATGGCTACACCTTC
TRBD1	TRBV30	NA	TRBJ2-4	CAWSAGGRDIQYF	TGTGCCTGGAGTGCAGGGGGCCGAGACATTCAGTACTTC
NA	TRBV9	NA	TRBJ1-1	CASSVDRALTEAFF	TGTGCCAGCAGCGTAGACAGGGCGCTAACTGAAGCTTTCTTT
NA	TRBV9	NA	TRBJ1-3	CASSVAPGLSGNTIYF	TGTGCCAGCAGCGTAGCTCCAGGTCTCTCTGGAAACACCATATATTTT
TRBD1	TRBV30	once	TRBJ1-1	CAWDRESTEAFF	TGTGCCTGGGACAGGGAGAGCACTGAAGCTTTCTTT
TRBD2	TRBV29-1	once	TRBJ2-2	CSAGGLAGARTGELFF	TGCAGCGCCGGGGGACTAGCGGGGGCCAGGACCGGGGAGCTGTTTTTT
TRBD2	TRBV30	few	TRBJ2-3	CAWSVGLAGGSDTQYF	TGTGCCTGGAGTGTAGGATTAGCGGGAGGATCGGATACGCAGTATTTT
NA	TRBV30	few	TRBJ2-1	CAWSIQINEQFF	TGTGCCTGGAGTATACAGATCAATGAGCAGTTCTTC
NA	TRBV29-1	NA	TRBJ2-2	CSVRLSAGPYGELFF	TGCAGCGTGAGGTTGTCAGCAGGTCCGTATGGGGAGCTGTTTTTT
NA	TRBV30	NA	TRBJ2-4	CAWSVAQLAKNIQYF	TGTGCCTGGAGTGTGGCTCAACTAGCCAAAAACATTCAGTACTTC
NA	TRBV13	NA	TRBJ2-7	CASSSNWHEQYF	TGTGCCAGCAGCTCCAACTGGCACGAGCAGTACTTC
NA	TRBV6-6	few	TRBJ1-5	CASSYSNNQPQHF	TGTGCCAGCAGTTACTCAAACAATCAGCCCCAGCATTTT
NA	TRBV29-1	once	TRBJ2-5	CSGSWDGRQETQYF	TGCAGCGGGAGCTGGGACGGGAGACAAGAGACCCAGTACTTC
NA	TRBV29-1	NA	TRBJ1-3	CSARLSGNTIYF	TGCAGCGCCAGGCTCTCTGGAAACACCATATATTTT
TRBD1	TRBV18	NA	TRBJ1-2	CASSPGQGTVAFGYTF	TGTGCCAGCTCACCCGGACAGGGGACGGTTGCGTTCGGCTACACCTTC
NA	TRBV5-1	NA	TRBJ2-5	CASSLGTAYQETQYF	TGCGCCAGCAGCTTGGGGACTGCGTACCAAGAGACCCAGTACTTC
NA	TRBV27	few	TRBJ2-2	CASSHRPPGDGGELFF	TGTGCCAGCAGTCACCGACCACCGGGCGACGGCGGGGAGCTGTTTTTT
NA	TRBV4-1	NA	TRBJ2-1	CASSQESDGHPVNEQFF	TGCGCCAGCAGCCAAGAGAGTGACGGCCACCCGGTCAATGAGCAGTTCTTC
TRBD2	TRBV29-1	NA	TRBJ2-4	CSVGTSGIKNIQYF	TGCAGCGTTGGGACTAGCGGGATTAAAAACATTCAGTACTTC
TRBD1	TRBV29-1	NA	TRBJ1-5	CSFRTGRNQPQHF	TGCAGTTTCCGGACAGGGCGGAATCAGCCCCAGCATTTT
NA	TRBV5-1	NA	TRBJ2-5	CASSFRGSEETQYF	TGCGCCAGCAGCTTCCGAGGGTCTGAAGAGACCCAGTACTTC
NA	TRBV18	NA	TRBJ2-3	CASSLRTALSTDTQYF	TGTGCCAGCTCACTTCGGACAGCCCTTAGCACAGATACGCAGTATTTT
NA	TRBV30	few	TRBJ2-3	CAWRADTQYF	TGTGCCTGGAGGGCAGATACGCAGTATTTT
TRBD1	TRBV4-3	NA	TRBJ2-5	CASSLGTGETQYF	TGCGCCAGCAGCCTCGGGACAGGAGAGACCCAGTACTTC
TRBD1	TRBV25-1	NA	TRBJ1-2	CATGTGEGGYTF	TGTGCCACCGGGACAGGGGAGGGTGGCTACACCTTC
NA	TRBV27	NA	TRBJ1-2	CASSLSRVDGYTF	TGTGCCAGCAGTTTATCGAGGGTAGATGGCTACACCTTC
TRBD1	TRBV6-1	NA	TRBJ2-3	CASRGDRLTDTQYF	TGTGCCAGCAGGGGGGACAGGCTAACAGATACGCAGTATTTT
NA	TRBV29-1	NA	TRBJ2-5	CSVEGVEGVQETQYF	TGCAGCGTTGAAGGTGTGGAGGGAGTCCAAGAGACCCAGTACTTC
NA	TRBV7-2	NA	TRBJ2-5	CASSLRAGGQETQYF	TGTGCCAGCAGCTTAAGGGCGGGTGGGCAAGAGACCCAGTACTTC
NA	TRBV30	few	TRBJ2-2	CAWSVGRRGTGELFF	TGTGCCTGGAGTGTGGGTCGACGGGGTACCGGGGAGCTGTTTTTT
TRBD1	TRBV29-1	few	TRBJ1-2	CSVGGDRRHF	TGCAGCGTTGGTGGGGACAGACGGCACTTC
NA	TRBV7-9	NA	TRBJ1-1	CASSLDLSARQSF	TGTGCCAGCAGCTTAGATCTTTCGGCACGTCAGTCCTTT
NA	TRBV4-3	few	TRBJ2-1	CASSQSSSNEQFF	TGCGCCAGCAGCCAAAGTTCATCCAATGAGCAGTTCTTC
TRBD2	TRBV28	NA	TRBJ2-7	CASSLAGGEYEQYF	TGTGCCAGCAGTTTGGCGGGAGGAGAGTACGAGCAGTACTTC
NA	TRBV29-1	NA	TRBJ2-1	CSVEETSNNEQFF	TGCAGCGTTGAAGAAACTAGTAACAATGAGCAGTTCTTC
NA	TRBV7-3	few	TRBJ1-1	CASSSRREGEAFF	TGTGCCAGCAGCTCTAGGCGGGAGGGTGAAGCTTTCTTT
TRBD1	TRBV9	NA	TRBJ1-2	CASSAGTGEKGYTF	TGTGCCAGCAGCGCCGGGACAGGCGAGAAGGGCTACACCTTC
NA	TRBV9	once	TRBJ1-4	CASSVASPSGEKLFF	TGTGCCAGCAGCGTAGCAAGTCCGTCGGGGGAAAAACTGTTTTTT
TRBD2	TRBV2	few	TRBJ2-5	CASSRTSALGETQYF	TGTGCCAGCAGCCGGACTAGCGCCTTAGGCGAGACCCAGTACTTC
NA	TRBV27	NA	TRBJ2-6	CASSLRLPEGSGANVLTF	TGTGCCAGCAGTTTACGACTACCCGAGGGCTCTGGGGCCAACGTCCTGACTTTC
TRBD1	TRBV5-1	once	TRBJ1-2	CASSLQTSGTDGYTF	TGCGCCAGCAGCCTACAAACGTCCGGGACAGATGGCTACACCTTC